The entry below describes one T cell receptor beta chain. Its antigen remains unidentified. The record has no base qualities; no much larger clone is one base away. Hyperthyroidism patients were newly diagnosed, with disease duration under 2 months, and aged 18 to 65 years. Patients with other autoimmune diseases, uncontrolled infections, pregnancy or lactation were excluded. Diagnosis was based on clinical symptoms, serum thyroxine, TRAb, thyroid ultrasound and orbital computed tomography. Total RNA was extracted using Trizol reagent, and RNA quality was checked on an Agilent 2100 Bioanalyzer. The CDR3 holds 14 amino acids from the cysteine to the phenylalanine. The retained sequence is limited to the CDR3, 42 bases, with the frame set at the first base. The germline V gene supplies CDR1 SNHLY and CDR2 FYNNEI. The data are from a study of Graves' ophthalmopathy and Graves' hyperthyroidism (dated by TCRdb to between 2018 and 2020). Background for the entire study: Stable hyperthyroidism was defined as no progression to ophthalmopathy within 18 months of follow-up. TCR beta repertoire signatures were used to distinguish Graves' ophthalmopathy from Graves' hyperthyroidism and to predict progression to ophthalmopathy. In total, around 130 blood samples were TCR-sequenced: some 43 ophthalmopathy, 80 or so hyperthyroidism and approximately 17 hyperthyroidism-to-ophthalmopathy patients. To explore V-J signatures that separate ophthalmopathy from hyperthyroidism, a discovery set of about 100 patients was enrolled, consisting of about 45 with ophthalmopathy and about 60 with stable hyperthyroidism. An independent validation cohort was composed of some 19 hyperthyroidism patients and 17 patients who later progressed from hyperthyroidism to ophthalmopathy. T-cell repertoires of thyroid tissue and blood were compared in 5 or 6 hyperthyroidism patients. Once sampling was done, hyperthyroidism patients were given methimazole at a starting dose of 30 mg daily, while ophthalmopathy patients were given high-dose intravenous methylprednisolone. The paper as a whole reports these results and caveats: The 13-signature model separated ophthalmopathy from stable hyperthyroidism with approximately 90% sensitivity and approximately 83% specificity in cross-validation, and 80%/75% in the test set. In validation, the model predicted ophthalmopathy progression with nearly 71% sensitivity and 72.22% specificity; 12 predicted patients were CT-confirmed with GO in a median of around 6 months. Most of the expanded thyroid clonotypes with a frequency above 0.001 were also detected in blood, and it was suggested that the thyroid immune response may be reflected by blood repertoires. Sample size was not statistically predetermined, and group allocation was not concealed from the investigators.

TCR beta CDR3 regions were amplified from RNA transcripts for repertoire sequencing. The first round was an RT-PCR using HTBI primers with the Qiagen OneStep RT-PCR kit, and this first round was followed by a second-round multiplex PCR, then size selection and purification. Libraries were sequenced paired-end with 100 bp reads on an Illumina HiSeq2000. Concerning the study's data processing: SOAPnuke was used to process the reads, throwing out any read that had adapters, had uncalled bases, had a mean Phred below 15, or lacked an exact constant-primer or identifier match. High-quality paired reads were merged with COPE v1.2.5. Each unique nucleotide sequence was defined as a clonotype, and clonotypes were aligned to IMGT TRB V, D and J references with MiTCR v1.1. The analysis was limited to V-J combinations with a frequency above 0.0001, which together covered 98% to 99.2% of repertoires. A TCR clonal expansion and chaos score per V-J combination was defined as the ratio of F50 clonal expansion to chaos observed in the TCRdist matrix. Welch's t-statistics and random forest were used to reduce features to about a dozen V-J combinations, which were fed into a naive Bayes classifier. The Morisita-Horn index was used to measure how similar the thyroid and blood repertoires were. TCRdb applied fastp at Q25 and MiXCR to the public reads, then kept only in-frame beta chains. Rows matching on CDR3 protein sequence are summarized as one entry with the most common DNA and genes. TCRdb's processing, not the authors' own work, is the source of the V and J calls. The sample profile shows roughly 600,000 distinct CDR3 sequences; 39% of them were found once. The ten largest clones take up about 4% of the sample.

The receptor comes from an adult man with Graves' hyperthyroidism. This chain is built from TRBV2 and TRBJ2-7; 9 of the junction bases match TRBD2. The J call could be wrong; TRBJ2-1 is a better fit for the DNA end. Sequencing was carried out using peripheral blood or thyroid tissue (not recorded which). The CDR3 corresponds to CASSTAGGIYEQFF. The DNA sequence is TGTGCCAGCAGCACAGCGGGAGGAATTTATGAGCAGTTCTTC.